The 26 T cell receptor beta chains given below trace back to one sample, sequenced in a study of T cell repertoires in cytomegalovirus infection. No antigen has been assigned to these receptors. TCRdb reanalysed the reads using MiXCR and keeps one entry per CDR3 protein. Of hundreds of thousands of distinct CDR3 sequences detected, roughly 30% appear once; the ten largest clones hold 11% to 15%. This specimen consisted of cultured CD8+ T cells from PBMCs, obtained from culture after CMV antigen stimulation. Every receptor here comes from a human donor in good health (CMV status not recorded). Some clones in this sample may be carry-over from other donors' samples.

The rearrangement uses TRBV29-1 and TRBJ2-7; D might be TRBD2 (6 bases). This CDR3 has 16 residues. Trimming took 4 bases from V and 3 from J, leaving 22 bases between them. The germline V gene encodes CDR1 SQVTM and CDR2 ANQGSEA. The CDR3 nucleotides are TGCAGCGTTGTGGGATTAGAGGGGAGGAAGGGCTACGAGCAGTACTTC. Translation: CSVVGLEGRKGYEQYF.

This clonotype was seen a handful of times. The chain employs TRBV27 and TRBJ2-1, with TRBD2 matching over 11 bases. There are 17 residues in the CDR3. The junction had 6 bases not matched to a gene; V was cut back by 2 bases and J by 3 bases. CDR1 and CDR2 (germline): MNHEY, SMNVEV (reference sequence). The CDR3 spells CASSLSIAGGNYNEQFF. DNA for the CDR3: TGTGCCAGCAGTTTAAGTATAGCGGGGGGGAACTACAATGAGCAGTTCTTC.

The chain is built from TRBV15 and TRBJ2-7, with D hard to call. This CDR3 region has 14 residues. Germline CDR1 reads LNHNV; CDR2 reads YYDKDF (reference sequence). The germline V and J ends were trimmed by 0 bases and 2 bases, with 8 bases remaining between them. The CDR3 DNA is TGTGCCACCAGCAGAGATCGAGGCACCTACGAGCAGTACGTC. This encodes CATSRDRGTYEQYV.

This chain links TRBV28 with TRBJ2-1; no clear D. The CDR3 runs to 15 residues. Trimming removed 6 bases at V and 0 bases at J, with 12 bases between. Germline V CDR1 and CDR2: MDHEN, SYDVKM. Here the CDR3 reads CASRSNPLSYNEQFF. The DNA for the CDR3 is TGTGCCAGCAGATCGAACCCTCTCTCCTACAATGAGCAGTTCTTC.

V gene TRBV27 combines with J gene TRBJ2-2; D gene ambiguous. The germline gives CDR1 MNHEY, CDR2 SMNVEV (reference sequence). The CDR3 loop spans 14 amino acids. The ends were cut back, 4 bases at V and 0 bases at J, with 6 bases in the middle. The CDR3 region has the DNA TGTGCCAGCAGTTATGGTACGAACACCGGGGAGCTGTTTTTT. Translation gives CASSYGTNTGELFF.

The chain has TRBV19 and TRBJ1-1; D remains unclear. This CDR3 has 13 residues. The germline gives CDR1 LNHDA, CDR2 SQIVND (reference sequence). V shed 0 bases and J shed 11 bases, with 13 bases lying between them. CDR3 bases: TGTGCCAGTAGTATAGACCGGGTCCAGCGGGCTTTCTTT. The encoded protein is CASSIDRVQRAFF.

This clonotype has only a few counts. The chain links TRBV9 to TRBJ1-4; D remains unclear. This CDR3 has 15 amino acids. Germline V gene data show CDR1 as SGDLS and CDR2 as YYNGEE. The V and J ends lost 0 bases and 0 bases respectively, with 6 bases between them. CDR3 in amino acids: CASSVGGSTNEKLFF. The CDR3, as DNA: TGTGCCAGCAGCGTAGGAGGGTCAACTAATGAAAAACTGTTTTTT.

This clonotype was seen a few times. This rearrangement joins TRBV11-2 to TRBJ1-5; D call uncertain. Germline V lookup: CDR1 SGHAT, CDR2 FQNNGV. This CDR3 contains 17 residues. The V gene lost 0 bases and the J gene lost 3 bases, with 15 bases spanning the gap. DNA for the CDR3: TGTGCCAGCAGCTTAGATCGTCCAGGTTTCTTCAATCAGCCCCAGCATTTT. This sequence encodes CASSLDRPGFFNQPQHF.

This sequence joins TRBV5-1 and TRBJ1-2; a possible D gene is TRBD1 (5 bases). The CDR3 totals 15 residues. The V and J ends lost 4 bases and 1 base respectively, with 14 bases between them. The germline V gene encodes CDR1 SGHRS and CDR2 YFSETQ. The CDR3 sequence is CASSAQDEGNYGYTF. The CDR3 nucleotides are TGCGCCAGCAGCGCACAGGATGAGGGTAACTATGGCTACACCTTC. The whole variable domain, filled in from reference TRBV5-1 and TRBJ1-2, reads KAGVTQTPRYLIKTRGQQVTLSCSPISGHRSVSWYQQTPGQGLQFLFEYFSETQRNKGNFPGRFSGRQFSNSRSEMNVSTLELGDSALYLCASSAQDEGNYGYTFGSGTRLTVV.

Worth noting for this clonotype: Germline and junction disagree at one end, which may indicate a read error. V is TRBV7-3 and J is TRBJ2-1; 9 bases map to TRBD1. The germline V gene encodes CDR1 SGHTA and CDR2 FQGTGA. This CDR3 has 15 amino acids. CDR3 sequence: CASSVTGGGYNEQIF. The DNA for the CDR3 is TGTGCCAGCAGCGTTACAGGGGGCGGCTACAATGAGCAGATCTTC. The whole variable domain, remainder taken from reference TRBV7-3 and TRBJ2-1, is GAGVSQTPSNKVTEKGKYVELRCDPISGHTALYWYRQSLGQGPEFLIYFQGTGAADDSGLPNDRFFAVRPEGSVSTLKIQRTERGDSAVYLCASSVTGGGYNEQIFGPGTRLTVL.

The genes are TRBV5-5 and TRBJ1-4; the D is unclear. This CDR3 has 14 residues. From germline, CDR1 is SGHKS and CDR2 YYEKEE (reference sequence). V dropped 2 bases and J dropped 7 bases, with 12 bases sitting between them. Here the CDR3 reads CASSFTGRGEKLFF. In DNA, the CDR3 is TGTGCCAGCAGCTTTACGGGCCGGGGTGAAAAACTGTTTTTT.

The chain is built from TRBV28 and TRBJ2-7; D perhaps matches TRBD1 (5 bases). Germline CDR1 and CDR2: MDHEN and SYDVKM. The CDR3 loop spans 14 amino acids. CDR3 in amino acids: CASNLTQDSYEQYV. DNA of the CDR3: TGTGCCAGCAATTTAACACAGGACTCCTACGAGCAGTACGTC.

The rearrangement uses TRBV5-4 and TRBJ2-7; the D is unclear. V was trimmed by 1 base and J by 0 bases, leaving 11 bases between them. The CDR3 totals 15 residues. Germline V gives CDR1 SGHNT, CDR2 YYREEE (reference sequence). The CDR3 nucleotides are TGTGCCAGCAGCTTGTACGGAGTTAGCTCCTACGAGCAGTACGTC. Protein: CASSLYGVSSYEQYV.

The sample holds a few counts of this clonotype. The chain has TRBV7-6 and TRBJ2-1; 15 bases agree with TRBD2. CDR1 is SGHVS and CDR2 is FNYEAQ in the germline V gene. This CDR3 contains 19 residues. V shed 5 bases, J shed 4 bases, and the junction held 12 bases outside the gene matches. The CDR3 DNA follows: TGTGCCAGCAGCCCCGGGACTAGCGGGGGGCCAACATATTACAATGAGCAGTTCTTC. This encodes CASSPGTSGGPTYYNEQFF.

This clonotype has a handful of counts. CDR3 in DNA: TGTGCCAGCAGTTTAATAGGCTCTCGTGAAGATACGCAGTATTTT. It codes for CASSLIGSREDTQYF. The V gene is TRBV27, the J gene TRBJ2-3; unclear D gene. This CDR3 spans 15 amino acids. V lost 2 bases, J lost 5 bases, and 14 bases lay in between. Germline V gene data show CDR1 as MNHEY and CDR2 as SMNVEV (reference sequence).

The J gene is TRBJ1-5, the V gene TRBV6-6; possibly TRBD1 for D (6 bases). Germline CDR1 reads MNHNY; CDR2 reads SVGAGI (reference sequence). Trimming pared 4 bases from V and 6 bases from J, leaving 10 bases between. This CDR3 region has 13 residues. The CDR3 DNA reads TGTGCCAGCAGTTGGATAGGGGGTCAGCCCCAGCATTTT. It codes for CASSWIGGQPQHF.

This clonotype was counted many times. V gene TRBV28 combines with J gene TRBJ2-3; no clear D. The germline CDR1 and CDR2 sequences are MDHEN and SYDVKM. There are 11 residues in the CDR3. The ends were cut back, 8 bases at V and 5 bases at J, with 8 bases in the middle. The CDR3, as DNA: TGTGCCAGCGAGCTCGGAGATACGCAGTATTTT. Protein product: CASELGDTQYF.

This clonotype appeared a few times. The chain combines TRBV27 with TRBJ2-3; D call uncertain. V lost 3 bases, J lost 4 bases, and 17 bases lay in between. The germline V gene has CDR1 MNHEY and CDR2 SMNVEV (reference sequence). The CDR3 spans 16 residues. The CDR3 spells CASSFLNPARPDTQYF. The CDR3 DNA sequence: TGTGCCAGCAGTTTCCTCAACCCGGCGCGTCCAGATACGCAGTATTTT.

This clonotype was counted between two and nine times. The chain carries TRBV6-6 and TRBJ1-2; D unclear. V was clipped by 0 bases and J by 8 bases, with 4 bases between them. The CDR3 runs 11 residues. Germline V CDR1 and CDR2: MNHNY, SVGAGI (reference sequence). The CDR3 here is CASSYSRGYTF. The DNA for the CDR3 is TGTGCCAGCAGTTACTCGAGGGGCTACACCTTC.

The J gene is TRBJ2-7, the V gene TRBV27; tentative D call: TRBD2 (5 bases). V dropped 5 bases and J dropped 5 bases, with 16 bases sitting between them. Germline V gene data show CDR1 as MNHEY and CDR2 as SMNVEV (reference sequence). The CDR3 sequence is 14 residues long. As DNA, the CDR3 is TGTGCCAGCAGTCCCGGGGTGGTGGGAAACGAGCAGTACTTC. Translation: CASSPGVVGNEQYF.

The chain recombines TRBV29-1 with TRBJ1-2; 11 bases are a match to TRBD1. CDR3 length: 12 residues. The V gene's germline CDR1 is SQVTM and CDR2 ANQGSEA. J gave up 7 bases and V 7 bases, and 5 bases lay outside the gene matches. CDR3 sequence (DNA): TGCAGCGGGCAGGACAGGGGGCGTGGCTACACCTTC. This gives the protein CSGQDRGRGYTF.

This clonotype was picked up a small number of times. This sequence joins TRBV12-3 or TRBV12-4 and TRBJ2-1; possibly TRBD2 for D (6 bases). V gave up 6 bases and J gave up 3 bases, with 12 bases separating them. There are 14 residues in the CDR3. CDR3 coding DNA: TGTGCCAGCAGCCCCGAGGGAGGCTACAATGAGCAGTTCTTC. It encodes CASSPEGGYNEQFF.

This chain joins TRBV10-3 and TRBJ1-2; the match to TRBD1 covers 9 bases. Germline V gene sequence: CDR1 ENHRY, CDR2 SYGVKD. The V and J ends lost 0 bases and 7 bases, in that order; junction bases with no gene match: 15. The CDR3 spans 18 residues. DNA of the CDR3: TGTGCCATCAGTGAGTCAGAAGGGGGACAGGGCCTTATTAGTGGCTACACCTTC. Residues: CAISESEGGQGLISGYTF.

This clonotype has just one count. V is TRBV5-1 and J is TRBJ2-1; the D gene is possibly TRBD2 (5 bases). The V end was cut by 4 bases, the J end by 0 bases, with 14 bases between. The CDR3 runs 16 residues. Germline CDR1 and CDR2: SGHRS and YFSETQ. CDR3 loop: CASSPRTAGSYNEQFF. The CDR3 nucleotides are TGCGCCAGCAGCCCCCGAACTGCGGGCTCCTACAATGAGCAGTTCTTC.

Turning to this clonotype: A junction end diverges from the germline sequence, so it may reflect a read error. This sequence joins TRBV6-2 or TRBV6-3 and TRBJ2-2; maybe TRBD2 (5 bases). CDR1 and CDR2 from the germline V gene are MNHEY and SVGEGT. The CDR3 is 15 amino acids. The CDR3 sequence: CASSFNDVNTGEPFF. DNA for the CDR3: TGTGCCAGCAGTTTCAATGACGTGAACACCGGGGAGCCGTTTTTT.

This clonotype occurred a few times. The rearrangement links TRBV12-3 or TRBV12-4 to TRBJ2-3; D uncertain. Trimming cost V 6 bases and J 4 bases, with 14 bases left between them. The CDR3 covers 14 residues. This chain's CDR3 is CASRTRPTPDTQYF. The CDR3 nucleotides read TGTGCCAGCAGGACCAGACCAACCCCAGATACGCAGTATTTT.